These T cell receptor beta chains were read from a single sample in a study of CD8+CD57+ T cells in acquired aplastic anemia. TCRdb fed the reads into MiXCR, producing one record per CDR3 protein. Of around 130,000 distinct CDR3 sequences listed, 58% are singletons. Sequences were obtained from sorted CD4+, CD8+, or CD8+CD57+ T cells (not recorded which) from PBMCs. The receptors come from a human donor with aplastic anemia. Both conserved end residues are part of each CDR3. A D gene is named only where the DNA matches it firmly. Where a row states a size, it is once, few, many or the class of an expanded clone; other rows omit it.

v_call,j_call,d_call,clone_size,cdr3_nt,cdr3_aa
TRBV15,TRBJ2-1,TRBD1,.,TGTGCCACCAGCAGAGATTGGGAAGGGACACAGGGGAATGAGCAGTTCTTC,CATSRDWEGTQGNEQFF
TRBV28,TRBJ2-1,TRBD2,few,TGTGCCAGCGGGATAGCGGGAGATAATGAGCAGTTCTTC,CASGIAGDNEQFF
TRBV5-1,TRBJ2-1,.,once,TGCGCCAGCAGCTGGCAGGGAGATGAGCAGTTCTTC,CASSWQGDEQFF
TRBV5-1,TRBJ2-2,.,many,TGCGCCAGCAGCTTGGCGGGCAGGGCCGGCGCCGGGGAGCTGTTTTTT,CASSLAGRAGAGELFF
TRBV20-1,TRBJ2-5,TRBD2,once,TGCAGTGCTAGACCACCGACTAGCGGGAGTAAGGAGACCCAGTACTTC,CSARPPTSGSKETQYF
TRBV20-1,TRBJ2-4,TRBD2,few,TGCAGTGCTAGCACTAGCGGGGCAGCAAGACCAGCCAAAAACATTCAGTACTTC,CSASTSGAARPAKNIQYF
TRBV6-4,TRBJ2-1,.,many,TGTGCCAGCAGTGACGACGGTGGAGCGGGCAATGAGCAGTTCTTC,CASSDDGGAGNEQFF
TRBV20-1,TRBJ2-1,.,few,TGCAGTGCTCGGTGGGGGGCGAGGATCCATGAGCAGTTCTTC,CSARWGARIHEQFF
TRBV2,TRBJ1-2,.,few,TGTGCCAGCAGTGATAGCGGTGGGAAACGTGGCTACACCTTC,CASSDSGGKRGYTF
TRBV30,TRBJ1-5,TRBD1,few,TGTGCCTGGACCCCGGGACAGGGGAGACAGCCCCAGCATTTT,CAWTPGQGRQPQHF
TRBV7-9,TRBJ2-3,.,many,TGTGCCAGCAGCTTAGCTGCCTCTAGCACAGATACGCAGTATTTT,CASSLAASSTDTQYF
TRBV10-3,TRBJ1-1,.,.,TGTGCCATCAGTGTAGGGCCTCCTTATGAAGCTTTCTTT,CAISVGPPYEAFF
TRBV10-3,TRBJ2-3,TRBD1,.,TGTGCCATCCTCGGACAGGGAAGTGATAGTCTGGGCACAGATACGCAGTATTTT,CAILGQGSDSLGTDTQYF
TRBV28,TRBJ1-1,.,.,TGTGCCAGCAGTTTAGGAAGGGACCTTATGAACACTGAAGCTTTCTTT,CASSLGRDLMNTEAFF
TRBV24-1,TRBJ1-2,TRBD1,.,TGTGCCACCAGTGACGTGGACAGGGGCTATGGCTACACCTTC,CATSDVDRGYGYTF
TRBV15,TRBJ1-3,.,.,TGTGCCACCGGTGTACAGGGTGGAAACACCATATATTTT,CATGVQGGNTIYF
TRBV20-1,TRBJ1-1,.,.,TGCAGTGCTAGAGGACAGGAGAACACTGAAGCTTTCTTT,CSARGQENTEAFF
TRBV20-1,TRBJ2-3,.,.,TGCAGTGCTAGAGTACCGGGTTCAGATACGCAGTATTTT,CSARVPGSDTQYF
TRBV7-2,TRBJ2-7,.,few,TGTGCCAGCAGCCAAAGGGGGACCTACGAGCAGTACTTC,CASSQRGTYEQYF
TRBV20-1,TRBJ2-1,.,few,TGCAGTGCCGTCGGGGAGACTTACAATGAGCAGTTCTTC,CSAVGETYNEQFF
TRBV7-9,TRBJ1-6,TRBD1,.,TGTGCCAGCAGCTTAGATTCAGGGGGTTCACCCCTCCACTTT,CASSLDSGGSPLHF
TRBV14,TRBJ1-6,.,.,TGTGCCAGCAGCCAAGATAAGGGAGGAACCCTCCACTTT,CASSQDKGGTLHF
TRBV7-9,TRBJ1-4,.,.,TGTGCCAGCAGCTATACAGGAAGGGAAAAACTGTTTTTT,CASSYTGREKLFF
TRBV10-3,TRBJ1-6,.,medium-sized,TGTGCCATCAGCGAGGACGGGGGTGATTCACCCCTCCACTTT,CAISEDGGDSPLHF
TRBV6-5,TRBJ2-2,.,few,TGTGCCAGCAGTTACTCTCGGTCGAACACCGGGGAGCTGTTTTTT,CASSYSRSNTGELFF
TRBV2,TRBJ2-1,TRBD2,.,TGTGCCAGCCTACCTCGACTAGCGGGAGTGAATGAGCAGTTCTTC,CASLPRLAGVNEQFF
TRBV9,TRBJ2-5,TRBD2,.,TGTGCCAGCAGCGTACTTCCCGCGGGGAGCGGGGGAGACCAAGAGACCCAGTACTTC,CASSVLPAGSGGDQETQYF
TRBV12-3/TRBV12-4,TRBJ1-1,.,.,TGTGCCAGCACCGGTAGAGGGGAGGCTTTCTTT,CASTGRGEAFF
TRBV5-1,TRBJ2-7,.,many,TGCGCCAGCAGCCTGGCCCAGCCAGGGCCCTACGAGCAGTACTTC,CASSLAQPGPYEQYF
TRBV20-1,TRBJ2-3,TRBD2,.,TGCAGTGCCCATGGGAACGCGGGAGGAGGCGGTTTT,CSAHGNAGGGGF
TRBV29-1,TRBJ1-2,.,.,TGCAGCGTTGGTACAGGGAATAGCTATGGCTACACCTTC,CSVGTGNSYGYTF
TRBV5-1,TRBJ2-7,TRBD1,.,TGCGCCAGCAGCTACGGACAGGGCGCAGTAAACGAGCAGTACTTC,CASSYGQGAVNEQYF
TRBV11-2,TRBJ1-3,.,.,TGTGCCAGTAGACAGTCCCTCTCTGGAAACACCATATATTTT,CASRQSLSGNTIYF
TRBV6-1,TRBJ2-2,TRBD2,few,TGTGCCAGCGGGCCGGATAGCGGGAGAGAAAGGACCGGGGAGCTGTTTTTT,CASGPDSGRERTGELFF
TRBV9,TRBJ1-2,TRBD1,many,TGTGCCAGCAGCCCAGGGGGGGTCTTGGACTATGGCTACACCTTC,CASSPGGVLDYGYTF
TRBV2,TRBJ2-1,TRBD1,.,TGTGCCAGCAGTAGAGGACAGGGTTACGGGCAGTTCTTC,CASSRGQGYGQFF
TRBV7-9,TRBJ2-1,TRBD1,.,TGTGCCAGCAGCCTGGACAGGACTGAGCAGTTCTTC,CASSLDRTEQFF
TRBV12-3/TRBV12-4,TRBJ2-7,TRBD2,.,TGTGCCAGCAGCACCAGCGGGAGGGCCAACGAGCAGTACTTC,CASSTSGRANEQYF
TRBV7-8,TRBJ2-7,TRBD2,.,TGTGCCAGCAGCTTAGGGGCTAGCGGGGCAGACTACGAGCAGTACTTC,CASSLGASGADYEQYF
TRBV2,TRBJ2-1,.,.,TGCGCCAGCAGTGGCGGGGCCTCCTACAATGAGCAGTTCTTC,CASSGGASYNEQFF
TRBV19,TRBJ2-1,TRBD1,.,TGTGCCAGTAGTGTGGGACAGTACTACAATGAGCAGTTCTTC,CASSVGQYYNEQFF
TRBV9,TRBJ2-7,TRBD1,.,TGTGCCAGCAGCGTAGCAGGGACAGCCTACGAGCAGTACTTC,CASSVAGTAYEQYF
TRBV20-1,TRBJ1-2,TRBD1,few,TGCAGTGCCAGGGACAGGGTCTATGGCTACACCTTC,CSARDRVYGYTF
TRBV2,TRBJ1-4,.,many,TGTGCCAGCAGTGAATTTGCAACTAATGAAAAACTGTTTTTT,CASSEFATNEKLFF
TRBV24-1,TRBJ2-3,TRBD2,.,TGTGCCACCAGTGACGGAGAAGGGACTACCACAGATACGCAGTATTTT,CATSDGEGTTTDTQYF
TRBV7-2,TRBJ2-3,TRBD2,.,TGTGCCAGCAGCCCCGGGACTAGAGTGGATACGCAGTATTTT,CASSPGTRVDTQYF
TRBV2,TRBJ1-3,.,few,TGTGCCAGCAAGGTCTCTGGAAACACCATATATTTT,CASKVSGNTIYF